The present TCR beta chain was sequenced within a study of blood T cell repertoires in COVID-19. At the level of the study: The study drew acute and convalescent COVID-19 samples from the United States, Italy and Spain.

The CDR3 sequence is 18 residues long. Germline V gene lookup returns CDR1 MDHEN and CDR2 SYDVKM. V trimming: 6 bases; J trimming: 3 bases; junction bases outside the gene matches: 17. Under the authors' procedure: Amplified reference gene primers provided the basis for estimating nucleated cell counts. Assay: immunoSEQ multiplex PCR; the TCRdb copy retains only in-frame clones and omits some. V and J calls and clone size are given by that table; D and trimming were obtained from the DNA. This table has 200,000 to 250,000 clones, 92% appearing once. The chain joins TRBV28 to TRBJ2-7; 10 bases map to TRBD2. The specimen was peripheral blood. The receptor comes from a man in his thirties or forties with acute or convalescent COVID-19. The CDR3 loop reads CASSTIYIGTSVNYEQYF. CDR3 in DNA: TGTGCCAGCAGCACCATCTATATCGGGACTAGCGTGAACTACGAGCAGTACTTC.